This T cell receptor (beta chain) was found in a study of blood T cells in healthy people across ages. This clonotype has more than one count but fewer than ten. Its antigen is undetermined. V was cut by 0 bases and J by 5 bases, with 16 bases left in between. Germline assignment: CDR1 LGHDT and CDR2 YNNKEL (reference sequence). The CDR3 consists of 16 residues. A second PCR, run for roughly 7 to 12 cycles, used a sample-barcoded 5' primer plus a J-beta primer mix. TCRdb reanalysed the 5' RACE reads using MiXCR and keeps one entry per CDR3 protein. The table includes around 1,000,000 distinct CDR3 sequences, approximately 26% detected once. Findings and limits, study-wide: Among long-lived donors, naive CD4+ cells were more numerous and diversity higher than in aged donors.

This sample also appeared in a second study, on T cells of mothers and their children. That report adds: A few mothers and their six children, all healthy Caucasians, donated.

V and J are TRBV3-1 and TRBJ1-2; D gene ambiguous. Sequences were obtained from blood. The sequence derives from a girl aged 2 to 10 in good health. CDR3 sequence reads: CASSQDNLASNYGYTF. The CDR3, as DNA: TGTGCCAGCAGCCAAGACAATCTGGCAAGCAATTATGGCTACACCTTC.